Detailed here is one T cell receptor (beta chain). The antigen this receptor binds is unknown. Nothing much larger sits one base from this clone, and base qualities are not available. The entry originates in a study of shared clonotypes between healthy human individuals (TCRdb year 2020). At the level of the whole study: A couple of women and three men aged 18 to 49 years were included in the cohort. For each donor, three plates each were used for CD4 naive and CD4 memory, two plates were used for CD8 naive, and one plate was used for CD8 memory. To increase sequencing depth and limit assay-specific biases, different laboratories used diverse techniques to prepare libraries and sequence TCR repertoires. To estimate repertoire size and how much clonotypes are shared between individuals, the study performed deep sequencing of blood TCR repertoires from five healthy adults. Leukapheresis yielded between about 0.85 and 10 billion PBMCs per donor. On the study overall, not on this receptor specifically: Clonotypes shared by all four sorted-subset donors showed higher generation probabilities than non-shared clonotypes. Estimated clonotype richness was generally larger for naive than for memory subsets. The genetic and exposure-history diversity represented was limited by the small number of donors. Rarefaction of sorted-subset datasets indicated incomplete sequencing despite the large sequencing depth. Sampling was restricted to blood, and TCR repertoires in tissue are likely to differ from TCR repertoires in blood. Approximately 5% of naive CD4, 3.5% of naive CD8, around 2.3% of memory CD4, and 0.4% of memory CD8 clonotypes were shared across a few donors. Based on pairwise subsampling, the degree of clonotype sharing among donors was expected to be affected by sequencing depth.

CD8 naive samples were obtained by positive selection for CCR7 among CD45RO-negative cells, yielding a CD45RA+CCR7+ population from which TemRA cells were excluded. Donors were healthy HIV-negative adults with no recently reported acute infections or vaccinations. All donors were Caucasian adults living in Nashville, Tennessee, USA. Blood was collected by leukapheresis, and PBMCs were isolated by Ficoll-Histopaque density gradient centrifugation and then cryopreserved in liquid nitrogen vapor phase. Purity and quantity of every magnetically sorted T cell population were checked by analytical flow cytometry. Genomic DNA was isolated from every sorted fraction and measured by UV absorbance on a Nanodrop 2000c. Using the deep immunoSEQ assay, TCR CDR3 regions were amplified from genomic DNA by multiplex PCR. Genomic DNA extracted from each cell subset was distributed evenly over all wells of several immunoSEQ 96-well plates, and each plate served as one replicate. For sorted subsets, about 200 ng genomic DNA, equal to tens of thousands of T cell genomes, was loaded into each replicate PCR. The purified libraries were quantified using a Qubit 3.0 fluorometer, sized with a Bioanalyzer 2100, and then quantified again using the KAPA Library Quantification kit. A separate single-read 150-cycle Illumina NextSeq 550 flow cell was used to sequence each immunoSEQ 96-well plate. In the original analysis: Because the immunoSEQ output held only junctional sequences and lacked quality scores, the filtering could not match the filtering applied to full-length reads. To assign V/J genes and CDR3, sequences were annotated using PyIR, a Python wrapper for IgBLAST v1.9, with IMGT germline references. Reads with weak V/J assignments (E-value above 1e-6), missing CDR3, stop codons, out-of-frame junctions, or ambiguous translated residues were removed. V3J clonotypes were defined by identical inferred V gene, J gene, and CDR3 amino acid sequence. Percentage overlap between repertoires was computed as shared unique clonotypes divided by the size of the smaller repertoire. Repertoire richness was assessed with RTK rarefaction, the Chao1 estimator, and Recon v2.1 estimates of unobserved clonotypes. For all TCRbeta clonotypes obtained by the gDNA method from a handful of donors, generation probabilities were computed with OLGA. This immuneACCESS table, as held by TCRdb, lists in-frame sequences with V and J called but not all clones. Of the missing ones, under half trace to an unresolved V gene in checked studies; the others have no known cause. V and J calls and clone size are given by that table; D and trimming were obtained from the DNA. The sample data list roughly 2,000,000 clones, and around 93% of these were observed just once. About 1.7% of the sample lies in the top ten.

What was sequenced was naive CD8+ T cells from PBMCs. The sample's cell subset or site, from its label and the paper: CD45RA+CCR7+. The source is a man younger than 30 in good health. Some clones in this sample may be carry-over from other donors' samples.

The CDR3 protein sequence reads: CASSYSTLKLAKNIQYF. The nucleotides are TGTGCCAGCAGTTACTCGACCCTCAAACTAGCCAAAAACATTCAGTACTTC. The chain couples TRBV6-7 to TRBJ2-4, with the D gene too uncertain to name. TRBV6-7 is treated as an ORF (open reading frame) with a function not yet certain. Measured from the cysteine to the phenylalanine, the CDR3 is 17 residues long. Solely the CDR3 DNA is kept, with 51 bases framed from the first base. Between the V and J ends, shortened by 0 bases and 0 bases respectively, the junction contains 12 bases.